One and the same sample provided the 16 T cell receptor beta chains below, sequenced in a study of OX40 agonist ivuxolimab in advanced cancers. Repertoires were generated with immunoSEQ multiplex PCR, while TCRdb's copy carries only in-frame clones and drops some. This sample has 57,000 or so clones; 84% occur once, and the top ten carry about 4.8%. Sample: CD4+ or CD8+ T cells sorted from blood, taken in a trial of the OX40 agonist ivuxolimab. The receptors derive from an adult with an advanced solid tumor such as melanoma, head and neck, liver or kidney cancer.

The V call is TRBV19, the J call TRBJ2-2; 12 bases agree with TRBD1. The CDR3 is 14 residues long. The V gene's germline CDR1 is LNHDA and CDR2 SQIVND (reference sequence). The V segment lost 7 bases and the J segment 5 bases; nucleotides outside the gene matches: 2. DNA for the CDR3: TGTGCCAGTAAGGGACAGGGGGCGACCGGGGAGCTGTTTTTT. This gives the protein CASKGQGATGELFF.

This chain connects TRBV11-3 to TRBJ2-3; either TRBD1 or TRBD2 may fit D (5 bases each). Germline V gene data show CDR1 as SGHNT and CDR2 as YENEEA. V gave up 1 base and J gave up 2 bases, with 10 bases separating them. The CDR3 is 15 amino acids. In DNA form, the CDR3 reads TGTGCCAGCAGCTTAGGTGAGGGGAACACAGATACGCAGTATTTT. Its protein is CASSLGEGNTDTQYF.

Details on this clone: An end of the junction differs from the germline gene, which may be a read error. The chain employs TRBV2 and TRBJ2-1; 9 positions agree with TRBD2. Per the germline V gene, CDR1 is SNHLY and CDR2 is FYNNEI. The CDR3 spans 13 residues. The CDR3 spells CASREREDNEQFF. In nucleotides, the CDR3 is TGTGCCAGCCGTGAGCGGGAGGACAATGAGCAGTTCTTC.

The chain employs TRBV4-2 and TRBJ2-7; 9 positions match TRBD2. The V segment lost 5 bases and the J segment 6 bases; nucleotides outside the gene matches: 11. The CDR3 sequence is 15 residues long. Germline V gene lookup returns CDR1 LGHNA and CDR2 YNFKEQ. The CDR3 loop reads CASSESAGSGGEQYF. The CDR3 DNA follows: TGTGCCAGCAGCGAAAGTGCAGGTAGCGGGGGCGAGCAGTACTTC.

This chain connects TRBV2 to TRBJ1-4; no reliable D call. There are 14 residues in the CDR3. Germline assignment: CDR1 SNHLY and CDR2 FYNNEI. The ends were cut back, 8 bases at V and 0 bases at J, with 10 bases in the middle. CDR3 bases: TGTGCCAGCGGCGAGGAAACAACTAATGAAAAACTGTTTTTT. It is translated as CASGEETTNEKLFF.

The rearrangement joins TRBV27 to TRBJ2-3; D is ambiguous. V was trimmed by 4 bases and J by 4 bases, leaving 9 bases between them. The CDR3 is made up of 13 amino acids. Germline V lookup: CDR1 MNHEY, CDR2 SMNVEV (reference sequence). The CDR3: CASSSLPPDTQYF. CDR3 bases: TGTGCCAGCAGTTCGCTCCCCCCAGATACGCAGTATTTT.

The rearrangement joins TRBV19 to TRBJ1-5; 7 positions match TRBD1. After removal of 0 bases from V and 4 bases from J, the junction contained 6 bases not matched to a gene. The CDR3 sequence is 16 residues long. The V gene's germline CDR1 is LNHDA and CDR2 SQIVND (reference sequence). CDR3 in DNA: TGTGCCAGTAGTATAGAGGGGACACAGGGGAATCAGCCCCAGCATTTT. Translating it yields CASSIEGTQGNQPQHF.

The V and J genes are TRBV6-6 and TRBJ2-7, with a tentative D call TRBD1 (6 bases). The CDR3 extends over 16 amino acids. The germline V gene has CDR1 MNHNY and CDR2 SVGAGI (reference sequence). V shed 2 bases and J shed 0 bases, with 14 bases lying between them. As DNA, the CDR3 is TGTGCCAGCAGTTACACCGGACAGACAAGCTCCTACGAGCAGTACTTC. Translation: CASSYTGQTSSYEQYF.

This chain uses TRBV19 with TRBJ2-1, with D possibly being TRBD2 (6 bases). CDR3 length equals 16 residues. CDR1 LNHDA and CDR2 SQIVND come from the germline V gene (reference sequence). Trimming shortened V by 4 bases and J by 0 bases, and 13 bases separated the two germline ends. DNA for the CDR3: TGTGCCAGTAGTACGGGGGACGGGAACTCCTACAATGAGCAGTTCTTC. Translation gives CASSTGDGNSYNEQFF.

CDR3 in DNA: TGTGCCAGCAGTCCGGAGCCCCTTGTCTACGAGCAGTACTTC. As protein: CASSPEPLVYEQYF. The rearrangement uses TRBV6-5 and TRBJ2-7; the D is unclear. Deletions cut 5 bases from V and 3 bases from J, with 14 bases between. Germline CDR1 and CDR2: MNHEY and SVGAGI. The CDR3 consists of 14 residues.

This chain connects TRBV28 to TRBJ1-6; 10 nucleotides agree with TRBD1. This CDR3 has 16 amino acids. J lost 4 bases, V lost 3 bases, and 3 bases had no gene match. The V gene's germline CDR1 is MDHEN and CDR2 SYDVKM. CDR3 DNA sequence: TGTGCCAGCAGTTTTCGGACAGGGGGGTATAATTCACCCCTCCACTTT. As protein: CASSFRTGGYNSPLHF. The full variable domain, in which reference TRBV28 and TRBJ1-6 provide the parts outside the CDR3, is DVKVTQSSRYLVKRTGEKVFLECVQDMDHENMFWYRQDPGLGLRLIYFSYDVKMKEKGDIPEGYSVSREKKERFSLILESASTNQTSMYLCASSFRTGGYNSPLHFGNGTRLTVT.

CDR3 coding DNA: TGTGCCAGCAGCTTTCGGGAGGAGAACGAAAAACTGTTTTTT. Protein product: CASSFREENEKLFF. V gene TRBV7-8 combines with J gene TRBJ1-4, with D unresolved. The CDR3 is 14 amino acids. Germline CDR1 is SGHVS and CDR2 is FQNEAQ. V was trimmed by 3 bases and J by 8 bases, leaving 13 bases between them.

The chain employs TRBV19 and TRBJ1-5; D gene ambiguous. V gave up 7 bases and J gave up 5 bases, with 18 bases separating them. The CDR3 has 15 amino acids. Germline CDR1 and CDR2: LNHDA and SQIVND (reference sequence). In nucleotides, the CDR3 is TGTGCCAGTACAATGATCCTGGGCGATGATCAGCCCCAGCATTTT. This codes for CASTMILGDDQPQHF.

Here the CDR3 reads CASSALGLDTQYF. In DNA, the CDR3 is TGTGCCAGTAGTGCCTTAGGTCTTGATACGCAGTATTTT. J is TRBJ2-3 and V is TRBV19, with no clear D. V lost 5 bases and J 6 bases, leaving 12 bases between the germline ends. This CDR3 is built from 13 residues. CDR1 is LNHDA and CDR2 is SQIVND in the germline V gene (reference sequence).

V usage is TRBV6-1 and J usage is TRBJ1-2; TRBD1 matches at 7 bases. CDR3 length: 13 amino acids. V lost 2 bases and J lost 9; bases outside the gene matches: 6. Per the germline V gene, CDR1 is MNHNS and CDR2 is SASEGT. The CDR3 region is CASSEPGQTSYTF. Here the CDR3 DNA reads TGTGCCAGCAGTGAACCGGGACAGACTAGCTACACCTTC.

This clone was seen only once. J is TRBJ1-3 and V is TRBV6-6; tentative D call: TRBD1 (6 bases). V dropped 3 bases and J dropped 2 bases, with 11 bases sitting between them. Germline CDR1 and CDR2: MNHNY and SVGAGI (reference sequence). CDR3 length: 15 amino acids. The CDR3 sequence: CASSYTGHTGNTIYF. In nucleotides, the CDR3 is TGTGCCAGCAGTTATACAGGGCACACTGGAAACACCATATATTTT.